This TCR beta chain was sequenced during a study of shared clonotypes between healthy human individuals. Across the study: Every donor yielded three CD4 naive, three CD4 memory, two CD8 naive and one CD8 memory plate.

The V and J ends lost 5 bases and 6 bases respectively, with 23 bases between them. There are 16 residues in the CDR3. Germline assignment: CDR1 ENHRY and CDR2 SYGVKD. Positive CCR7 selection of CD45RO-negative cells yielded the naive CD8 cells, and terminally differentiated effector memory CD45RA+ cells were excluded. Sequencing was performed with immunoSEQ multiplex PCR; in TCRdb, only in-frame clones are kept and a portion is missing. This table has approximately 600,000 clones, 90% to 95% appearing once. The specimen was naive CD8+ T cells sorted from blood. This TCR came from a woman aged 30 to 39 in good health. The rearrangement uses TRBV10-3 and TRBJ2-7; D call uncertain. CDR3 residues: CAISKQIVVSSGEQYF. The CDR3 nucleotides read TGTGCCATCAGTAAACAAATAGTTGTTTCTTCGGGCGAGCAGTACTTC.